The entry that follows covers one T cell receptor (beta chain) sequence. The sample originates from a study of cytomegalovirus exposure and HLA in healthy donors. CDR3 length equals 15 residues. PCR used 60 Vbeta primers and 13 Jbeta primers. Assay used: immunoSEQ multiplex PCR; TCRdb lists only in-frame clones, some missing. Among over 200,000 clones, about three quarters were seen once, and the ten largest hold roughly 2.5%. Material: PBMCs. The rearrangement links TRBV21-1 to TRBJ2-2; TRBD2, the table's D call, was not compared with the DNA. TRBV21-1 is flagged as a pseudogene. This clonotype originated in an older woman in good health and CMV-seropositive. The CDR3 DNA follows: TGTGCCAGCAGCAAAGGACTAGCGGGGATCGGGGAGCTGTTTTTT. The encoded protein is CASSKGLAGIGELFF.